This T cell receptor (beta chain) was observed in a study of blood T cells in healthy people across ages. Whole-study findings and limits: The lack of PBMC sorting stopped any conclusive naive versus antigen-experienced comparison.

CDR3 length: 15 amino acids. Unmatched junction bases numbered 11, after V lost 6 bases and J lost 7 bases. This clonotype came up a few times. What it binds is unknown. The use of a sample-barcoded 5' primer and a J-beta primer mix characterized a second PCR of roughly 7 to 11 cycles. TCRdb recomputed calls from the 5' RACE reads with MiXCR, one row per CDR3 protein. The sample records approximately 1,100,000 distinct CDR3 sequences, 40% to 45% being singletons. The sequenced sample consisted of blood. J is TRBJ2-1 and V is TRBV12-3 or TRBV12-4, with 8 bases aligning to TRBD1. This TCR was sampled from a woman aged 55 to 70 in good health. CDR3 in DNA: TGTGCCAGCAGGGAGGGGCCCGACAGGGGAAATGAGCAGTTCTTC. Its protein product is CASREGPDRGNEQFF.